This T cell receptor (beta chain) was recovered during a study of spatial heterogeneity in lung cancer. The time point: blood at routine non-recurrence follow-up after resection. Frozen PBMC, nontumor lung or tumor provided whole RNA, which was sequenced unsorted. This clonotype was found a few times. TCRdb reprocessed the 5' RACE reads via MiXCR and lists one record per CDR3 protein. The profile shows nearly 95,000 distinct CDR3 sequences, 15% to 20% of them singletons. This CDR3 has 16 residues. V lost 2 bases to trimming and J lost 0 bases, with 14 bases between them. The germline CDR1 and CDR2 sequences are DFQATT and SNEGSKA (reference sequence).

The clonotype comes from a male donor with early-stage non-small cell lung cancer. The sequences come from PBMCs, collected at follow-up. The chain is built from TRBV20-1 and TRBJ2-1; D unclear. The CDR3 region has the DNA TGCAGTGCTAGATCTGCTTACCTCAGCTCCTACAATGAGCAGTTCTTC. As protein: CSARSAYLSSYNEQFF.